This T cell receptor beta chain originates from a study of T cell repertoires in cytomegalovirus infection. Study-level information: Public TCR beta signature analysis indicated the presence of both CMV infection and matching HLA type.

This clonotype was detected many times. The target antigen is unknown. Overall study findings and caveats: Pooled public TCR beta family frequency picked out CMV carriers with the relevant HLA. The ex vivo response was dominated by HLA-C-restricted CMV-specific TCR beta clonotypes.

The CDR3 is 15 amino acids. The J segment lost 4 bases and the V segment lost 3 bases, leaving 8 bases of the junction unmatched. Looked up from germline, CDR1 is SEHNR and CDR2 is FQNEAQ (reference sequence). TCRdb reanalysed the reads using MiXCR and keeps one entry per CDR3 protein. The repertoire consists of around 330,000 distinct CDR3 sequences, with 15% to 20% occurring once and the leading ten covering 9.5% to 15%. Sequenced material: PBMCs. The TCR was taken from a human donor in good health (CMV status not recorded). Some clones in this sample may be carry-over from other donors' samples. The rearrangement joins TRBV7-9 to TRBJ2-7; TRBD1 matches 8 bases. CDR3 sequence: CASSFSGTGPYEQYF. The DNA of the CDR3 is TGTGCCAGCAGCTTTTCCGGGACAGGACCTTACGAGCAGTACTTC.